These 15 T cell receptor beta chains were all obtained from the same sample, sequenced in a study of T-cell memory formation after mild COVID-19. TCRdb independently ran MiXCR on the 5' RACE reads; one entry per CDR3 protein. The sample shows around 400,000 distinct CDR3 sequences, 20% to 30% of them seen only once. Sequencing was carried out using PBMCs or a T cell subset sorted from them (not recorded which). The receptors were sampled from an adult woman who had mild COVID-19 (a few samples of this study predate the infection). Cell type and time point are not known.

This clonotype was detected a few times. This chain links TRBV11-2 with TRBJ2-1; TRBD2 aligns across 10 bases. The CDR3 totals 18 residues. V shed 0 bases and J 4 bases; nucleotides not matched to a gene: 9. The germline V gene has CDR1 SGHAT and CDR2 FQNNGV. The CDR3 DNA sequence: TGTGCCAGCAGCTTAGATCCCAGCGGGGGGGCTCGGTACAATGAGCAGTTCTTC. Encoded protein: CASSLDPSGGARYNEQFF.

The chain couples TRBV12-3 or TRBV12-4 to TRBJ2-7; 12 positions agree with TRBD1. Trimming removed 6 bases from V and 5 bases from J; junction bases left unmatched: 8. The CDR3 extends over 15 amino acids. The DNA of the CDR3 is TGTGCCAGCAGCCCCCGGGACAGGGGGCCCCACGAGCAGTACTTC. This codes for CASSPRDRGPHEQYF.

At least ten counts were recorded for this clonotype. CDR3 region: CASSQGRGQTDTQYF. In nucleotides, the CDR3 is TGTGCCAGCAGCCAGGGGCGAGGACAAACAGATACGCAGTATTTT. The V gene is TRBV7-2, the J gene TRBJ2-3; tentatively, D is TRBD1 (6 bases). V lost 5 bases, J lost 3 bases, and 15 bases lay in between. The CDR3 is 15 amino acids. Germline V gives CDR1 SGHTA, CDR2 FQGNSA.

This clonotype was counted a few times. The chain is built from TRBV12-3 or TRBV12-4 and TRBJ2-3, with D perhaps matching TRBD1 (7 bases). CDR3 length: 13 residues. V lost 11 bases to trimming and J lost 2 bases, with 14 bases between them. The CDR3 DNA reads TGTGCCGGCGGCAGGGGGGTCACAGATACGCAGTATTTT. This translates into CAGGRGVTDTQYF.

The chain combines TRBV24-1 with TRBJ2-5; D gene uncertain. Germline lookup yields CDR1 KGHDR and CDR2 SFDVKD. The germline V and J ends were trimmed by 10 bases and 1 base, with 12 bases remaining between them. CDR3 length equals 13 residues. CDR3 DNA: TGTGCCACGTTATCGGGCTTCCAAGAGACCCAGTACTTC. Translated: CATLSGFQETQYF.

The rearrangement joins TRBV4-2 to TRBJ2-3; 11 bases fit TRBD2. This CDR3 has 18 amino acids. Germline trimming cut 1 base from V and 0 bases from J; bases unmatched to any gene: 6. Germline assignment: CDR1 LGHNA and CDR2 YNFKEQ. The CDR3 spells CASSQGLAGPLSTDTQYF. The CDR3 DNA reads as TGTGCCAGCAGCCAAGGACTAGCGGGGCCCTTAAGCACAGATACGCAGTATTTT.

CDR3 in DNA: TGTGCCAGCAGGGAGGGGTCCGAAGAGACCCAGTACTTC. Protein: CASREGSEETQYF. This sequence joins TRBV6-5 and TRBJ2-5; TRBD2 is a possible D gene (6 bases). The germline V and J ends were trimmed by 6 bases and 3 bases, with 11 bases remaining between them. CDR1 MNHEY and CDR2 SVGAGI come from the germline V gene. There are 13 residues in the CDR3.

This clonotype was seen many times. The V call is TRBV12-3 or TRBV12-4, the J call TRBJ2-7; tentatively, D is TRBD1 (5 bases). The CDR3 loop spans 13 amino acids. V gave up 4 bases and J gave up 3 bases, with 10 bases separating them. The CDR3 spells CASSSGYSYEQYF. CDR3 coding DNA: TGTGCCAGCAGTTCAGGGTATAGCTACGAGCAGTACTTC.

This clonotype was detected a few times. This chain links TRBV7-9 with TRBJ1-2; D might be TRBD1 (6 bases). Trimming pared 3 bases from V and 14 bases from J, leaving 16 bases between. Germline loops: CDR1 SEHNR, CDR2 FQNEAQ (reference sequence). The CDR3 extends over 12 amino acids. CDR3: CASSLTDGGQTF. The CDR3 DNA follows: TGTGCCAGCAGCTTGACGGACGGGGGCCAAACCTTC.

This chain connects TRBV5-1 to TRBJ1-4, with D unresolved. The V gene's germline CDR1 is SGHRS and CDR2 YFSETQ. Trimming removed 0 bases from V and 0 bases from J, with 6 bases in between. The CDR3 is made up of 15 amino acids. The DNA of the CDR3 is TGCGCCAGCAGCTTGGCTGGGGCAACTAATGAAAAACTGTTTTTT. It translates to CASSLAGATNEKLFF.

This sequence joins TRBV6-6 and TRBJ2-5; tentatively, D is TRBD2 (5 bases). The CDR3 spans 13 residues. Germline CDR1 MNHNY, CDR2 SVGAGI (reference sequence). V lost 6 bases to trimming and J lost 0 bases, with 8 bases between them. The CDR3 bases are TGTGCCAGCAGCAGGAGGTACCAAGAGACCCAGTACTTC. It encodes CASSRRYQETQYF.

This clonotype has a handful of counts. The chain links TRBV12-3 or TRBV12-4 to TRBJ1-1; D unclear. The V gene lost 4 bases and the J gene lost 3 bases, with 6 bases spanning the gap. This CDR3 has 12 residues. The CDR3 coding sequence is TGTGCCAGCAGTTATGGTGACACTGAAGCTTTCTTT. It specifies CASSYGDTEAFF.

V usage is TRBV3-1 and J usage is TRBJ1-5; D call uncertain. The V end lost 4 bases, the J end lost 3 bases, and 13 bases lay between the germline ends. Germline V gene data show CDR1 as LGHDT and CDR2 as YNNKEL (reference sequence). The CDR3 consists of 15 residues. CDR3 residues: CASSLGVQNNQPQHF. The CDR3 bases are TGTGCCAGCAGCCTTGGGGTACAGAACAATCAGCCCCAGCATTTT.

In DNA, the CDR3 is TGCGCCAGCAGCTCGTCTGGGGGAAGGGGAGAGACCCAGTACTTC. Encoded protein: CASSSSGGRGETQYF. The chain links TRBV5-1 to TRBJ2-5; tentatively, D is TRBD1 or TRBD2 (5 bases each). CDR3 length: 15 residues. V was cut by 3 bases and J by 4 bases, with 16 bases left in between. Per the germline V gene, CDR1 is SGHRS and CDR2 is YFSETQ. Full variable domain (outside the CDR3, taken from reference TRBV5-1 and TRBJ2-5): KAGVTQTPRYLIKTRGQQVTLSCSPISGHRSVSWYQQTPGQGLQFLFEYFSETQRNKGNFPGRFSGRQFSNSRSEMNVSTLELGDSALYLCASSSSGGRGETQYFGPGTRLLVL.

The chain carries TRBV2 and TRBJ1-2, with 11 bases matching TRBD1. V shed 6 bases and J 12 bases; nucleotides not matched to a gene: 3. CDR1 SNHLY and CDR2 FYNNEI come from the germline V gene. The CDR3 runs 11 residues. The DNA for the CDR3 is TGTGCCAGCAGGGGACAGGGGGAAAACACCTTC. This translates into CASRGQGENTF. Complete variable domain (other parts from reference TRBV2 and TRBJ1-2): EPEVTQTPSHQVTQMGQEVILRCVPISNHLYFYWYRQILGQKVEFLVSFYNNEISEKSEIFDDQFSVERPDGSNFTLKIRSTKLEDSAMYFCASRGQGENTFGSGTRLTVV.